A selection of T cell receptor beta chains follows, all from one sample in a study of blood T cell repertoires in COVID-19. Profiled with immunoSEQ multiplex PCR; TCRdb holds only in-frame clones, not every one. The sample holds about 400,000 clones, about 88% seen once. Sequencing used PBMCs or T cells enriched from blood (not recorded which). The receptors come from a woman aged 30 to 39 who had recovered from COVID-19. Both conserved end residues are part of each CDR3.

j_call	v_call	cdr3_aa
TRBJ2-1	TRBV7-9	CASSKTVAYNEQFF
TRBJ1-1	TRBV28	CASSSGHLNTEAFF
TRBJ1-2	TRBV3-1/TRBV3-2	CASSLGHPDYGYTF
TRBJ2-7	TRBV5-1	CASSLAQGYYEQYF
TRBJ1-1	TRBV28	CASSLDRRNTEAFF
TRBJ1-4	TRBV5-1	CASSRDRATNEKLFF
TRBJ1-1	TRBV27	CASRLNRATEAFF
TRBJ2-3	TRBV7-2	CASSFQRGSTDTQYF
TRBJ1-2	TRBV2	CASSDLNYGYTF
TRBJ2-5	TRBV19	CASSVLSGGQETQYF
TRBJ1-1	TRBV10-3	CAISAQGLNTEAFF
TRBJ2-2	TRBV27	CASSLGQGASGELFF
TRBJ1-6	TRBV6-4	CASRPGADNSPLHF
TRBJ1-2	TRBV2	CASGTAIINTF
TRBJ1-2	TRBV24-1	CATSDSGQGPNYGYTF
TRBJ2-7	TRBV28	CASCYVGLAGGDEQYF
TRBJ2-6	TRBV28	CAVSTTSGQGSGANVLTF
TRBJ2-7	TRBV7-9	CASSLAGTSYEQYF
TRBJ2-5	TRBV7-2	CASSLGNSLQETQYF
TRBJ2-2	TRBV6-5	CASSPAGEAGELFF
TRBJ1-1	TRBV10-1	CASSEWGETKTEAFF
TRBJ1-5	TRBV3-1/TRBV3-2	CASSLGVGSNQPQHF
TRBJ2-7	TRBV7-9	CASSPGSVLYEQYF
TRBJ2-7	TRBV29-1	CSGGRGPSYEQYF
TRBJ2-1	TRBV5-1	CASSAIAGNEQFF
TRBJ2-7	TRBV30	CAWTGQGAAYEQYF
TRBJ2-7	TRBV11-3	CASSPGTSYAEQYF
TRBJ2-7	TRBV5-1	CASRDLAGDAYEQYF
TRBJ2-3	TRBV7-9	CASSPRPSGRNTDTQYF
TRBJ1-1	TRBV9	CASSVQTAMNTEAFF
TRBJ1-2	TRBV7-9	CASSLAFDRDGYTF
TRBJ1-1	TRBV19	CASSIMAGGNTEAFF
TRBJ2-1	TRBV5-1	CASSVPTSGSYNEQFF
TRBJ2-3	TRBV7-6	CASSENPGGSTDTQYF
TRBJ2-7	TRBV6-5	CASRTDRGSYEQYF
TRBJ2-1	TRBV12-3/TRBV12-4	CASSPQNNEQFF
TRBJ1-1	TRBV11-2	CASSLDFGGEAFF
TRBJ2-7	TRBV25-1	CASKPSGRFSYEQYF
TRBJ2-1	TRBV19	CASSIVRTSGVHNEQFF
TRBJ1-2	TRBV4-2	CASSQEAVPNYGYTF
TRBJ2-1	TRBV5-4	CASSPPGTSGGATYNEQFF
TRBJ1-3	TRBV7-2	CASSPGGGVGNTIYF
TRBJ1-1	TRBV5-1	CASSLTGQNTEAFF
TRBJ2-7	TRBV25-1	CASSRGGLDEQYF
TRBJ2-2	TRBV3-1/TRBV3-2	CASSWSGELFF
TRBJ1-2	TRBV30	CAWSVRGRGNYGYTF
TRBJ1-1	TRBV5-6	CASSISQGDTEAFF
TRBJ1-1	TRBV29-1	CSVDPGGTEAFF
TRBJ1-4	TRBV4-2	CASSPTFLGATNEKLFF
TRBJ1-3	TRBV7-3	CASSTTEGNTIYF